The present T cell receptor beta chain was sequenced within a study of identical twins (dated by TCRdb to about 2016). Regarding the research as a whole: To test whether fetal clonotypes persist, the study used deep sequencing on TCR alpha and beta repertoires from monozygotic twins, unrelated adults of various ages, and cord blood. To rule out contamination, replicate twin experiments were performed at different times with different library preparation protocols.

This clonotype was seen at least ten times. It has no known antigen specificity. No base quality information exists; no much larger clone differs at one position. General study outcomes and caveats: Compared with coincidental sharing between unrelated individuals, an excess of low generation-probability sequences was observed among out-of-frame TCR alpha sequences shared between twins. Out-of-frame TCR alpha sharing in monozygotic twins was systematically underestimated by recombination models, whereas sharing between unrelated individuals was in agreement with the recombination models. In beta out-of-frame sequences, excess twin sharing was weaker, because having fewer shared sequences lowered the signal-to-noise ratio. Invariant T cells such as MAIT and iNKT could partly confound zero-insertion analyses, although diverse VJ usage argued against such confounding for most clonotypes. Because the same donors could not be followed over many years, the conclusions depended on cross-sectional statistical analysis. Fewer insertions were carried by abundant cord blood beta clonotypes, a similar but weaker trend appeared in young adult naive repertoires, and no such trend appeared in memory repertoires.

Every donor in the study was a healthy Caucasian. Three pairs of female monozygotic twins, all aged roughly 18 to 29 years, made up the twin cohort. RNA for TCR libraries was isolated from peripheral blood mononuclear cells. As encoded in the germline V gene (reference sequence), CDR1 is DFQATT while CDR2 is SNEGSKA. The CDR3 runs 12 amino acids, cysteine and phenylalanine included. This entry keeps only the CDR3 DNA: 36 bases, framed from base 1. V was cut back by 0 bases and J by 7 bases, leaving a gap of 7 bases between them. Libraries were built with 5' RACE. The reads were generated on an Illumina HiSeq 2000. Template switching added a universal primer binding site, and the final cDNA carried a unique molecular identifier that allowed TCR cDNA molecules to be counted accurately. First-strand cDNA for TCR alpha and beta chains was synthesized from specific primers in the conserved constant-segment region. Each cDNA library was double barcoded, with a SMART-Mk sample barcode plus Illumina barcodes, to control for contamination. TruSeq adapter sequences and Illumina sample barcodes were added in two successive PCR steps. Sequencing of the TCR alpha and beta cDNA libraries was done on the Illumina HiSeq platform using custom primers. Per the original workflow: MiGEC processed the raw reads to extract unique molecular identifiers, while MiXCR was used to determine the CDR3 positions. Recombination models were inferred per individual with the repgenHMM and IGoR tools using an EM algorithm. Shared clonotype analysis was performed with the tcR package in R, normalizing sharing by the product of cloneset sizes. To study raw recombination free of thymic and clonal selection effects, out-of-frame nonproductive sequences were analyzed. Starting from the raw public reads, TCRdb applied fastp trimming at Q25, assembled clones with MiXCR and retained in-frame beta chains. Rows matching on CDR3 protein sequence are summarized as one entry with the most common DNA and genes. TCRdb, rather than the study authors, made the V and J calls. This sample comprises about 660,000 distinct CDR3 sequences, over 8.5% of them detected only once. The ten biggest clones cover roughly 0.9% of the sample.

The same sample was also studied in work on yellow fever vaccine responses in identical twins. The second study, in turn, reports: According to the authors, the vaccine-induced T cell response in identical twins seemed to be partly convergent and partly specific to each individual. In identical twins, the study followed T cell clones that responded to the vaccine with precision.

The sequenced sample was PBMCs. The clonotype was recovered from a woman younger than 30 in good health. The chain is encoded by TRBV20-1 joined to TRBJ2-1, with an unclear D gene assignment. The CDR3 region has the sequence CSAREEENEQFF. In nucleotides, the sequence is TGCAGTGCTAGAGAAGAGGAGAATGAGCAGTTCTTC.